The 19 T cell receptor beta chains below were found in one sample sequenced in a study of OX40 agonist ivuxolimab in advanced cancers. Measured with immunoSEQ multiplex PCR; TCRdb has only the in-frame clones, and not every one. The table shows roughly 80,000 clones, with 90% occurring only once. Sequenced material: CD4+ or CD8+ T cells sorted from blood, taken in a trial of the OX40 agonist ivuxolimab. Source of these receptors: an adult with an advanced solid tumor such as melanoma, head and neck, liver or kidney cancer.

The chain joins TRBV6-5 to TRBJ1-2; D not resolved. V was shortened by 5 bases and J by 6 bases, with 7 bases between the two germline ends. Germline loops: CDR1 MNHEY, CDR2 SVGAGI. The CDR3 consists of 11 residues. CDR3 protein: CASSTVDGYTF. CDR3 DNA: TGTGCCAGCAGTACGGTGGATGGCTACACCTTC.

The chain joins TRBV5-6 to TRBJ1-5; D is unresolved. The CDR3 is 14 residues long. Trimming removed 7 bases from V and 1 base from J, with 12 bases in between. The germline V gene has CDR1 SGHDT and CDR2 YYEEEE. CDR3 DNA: TGTGCCAGCGGCTCCCGGAGGAGCAATCAGCCCCAGCATTTT. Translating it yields CASGSRRSNQPQHF.

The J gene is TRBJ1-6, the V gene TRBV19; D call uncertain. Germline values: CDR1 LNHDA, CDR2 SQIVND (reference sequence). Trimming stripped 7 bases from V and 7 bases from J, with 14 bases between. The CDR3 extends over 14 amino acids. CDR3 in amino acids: CASKIRGFNSPLHF. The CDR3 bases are TGTGCCAGTAAGATTCGGGGATTCAATTCACCCCTCCACTTT.

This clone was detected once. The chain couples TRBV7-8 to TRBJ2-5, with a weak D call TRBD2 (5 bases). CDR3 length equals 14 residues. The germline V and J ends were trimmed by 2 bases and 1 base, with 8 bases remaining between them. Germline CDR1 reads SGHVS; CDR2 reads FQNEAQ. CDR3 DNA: TGTGCCAGCAGCTTACTACGGGGCCAAGAGACCCAGTACTTC. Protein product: CASSLLRGQETQYF.

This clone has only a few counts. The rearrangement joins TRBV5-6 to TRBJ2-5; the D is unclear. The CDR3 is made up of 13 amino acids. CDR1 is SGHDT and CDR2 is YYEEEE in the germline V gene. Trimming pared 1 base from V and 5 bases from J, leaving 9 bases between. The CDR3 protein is CASSLPIGETQYF. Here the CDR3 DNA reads TGTGCCAGCAGCTTGCCCATAGGGGAGACCCAGTACTTC.

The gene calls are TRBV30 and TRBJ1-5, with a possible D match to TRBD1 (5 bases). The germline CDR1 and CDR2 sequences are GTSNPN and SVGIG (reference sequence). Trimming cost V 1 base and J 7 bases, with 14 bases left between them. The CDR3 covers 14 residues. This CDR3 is CAWSGSGARQPQHF. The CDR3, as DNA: TGTGCCTGGAGTGGGAGTGGGGCAAGGCAGCCCCAGCATTTT.

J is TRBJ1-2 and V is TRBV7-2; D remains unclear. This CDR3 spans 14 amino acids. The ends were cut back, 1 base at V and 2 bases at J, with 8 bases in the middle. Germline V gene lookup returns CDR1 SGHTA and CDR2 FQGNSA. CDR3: CASSLVGINYGYTF. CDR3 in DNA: TGTGCCAGCAGCTTAGTCGGGATAAACTATGGCTACACCTTC.

CDR3 region: CASSLGQGTDTQYF. As DNA, the CDR3 is TGTGCCAGCAGCTTGGGGCAGGGCACAGATACGCAGTATTTT. The chain couples TRBV7-2 to TRBJ2-3; D might be TRBD1 (5 bases). The germline V and J ends were trimmed by 3 bases and 1 base, with 8 bases remaining between them. The CDR3 runs to 14 residues. Germline-derived CDR1 and CDR2 are SGHTA and FQGNSA.

CDR3: CASMLGEGTEAFF. The CDR3 DNA reads as TGTGCCAGCATGTTAGGGGAGGGCACTGAAGCTTTCTTT. The chain employs TRBV6-5 and TRBJ1-1, with TRBD1 as a possible D gene (5 bases). The germline V and J ends were trimmed by 7 bases and 4 bases, with 13 bases remaining between them. The CDR3 is made up of 13 amino acids. Germline lookup yields CDR1 MNHEY and CDR2 SVGAGI.

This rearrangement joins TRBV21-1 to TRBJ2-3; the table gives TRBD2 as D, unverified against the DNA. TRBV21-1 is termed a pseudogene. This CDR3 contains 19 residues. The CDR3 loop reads CASSKEVGTSGSKADTQYF. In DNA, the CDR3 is TGTGCCAGCAGCAAAGAGGTAGGGACTAGCGGGAGTAAGGCAGATACGCAGTATTTT.

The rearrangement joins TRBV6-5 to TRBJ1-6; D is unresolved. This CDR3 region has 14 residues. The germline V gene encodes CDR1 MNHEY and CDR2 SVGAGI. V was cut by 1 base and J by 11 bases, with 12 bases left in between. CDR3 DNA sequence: TGTGCCAGCAGTTACTTGGCGATGATTCCACCCCTCCACTTT. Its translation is CASSYLAMIPPLHF.

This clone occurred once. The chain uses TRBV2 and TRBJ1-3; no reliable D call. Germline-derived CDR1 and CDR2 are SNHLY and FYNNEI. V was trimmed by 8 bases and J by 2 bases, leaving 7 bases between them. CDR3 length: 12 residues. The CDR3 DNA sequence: TGTGCCAGCCAGGCAGCTGGAAACACCATATATTTT. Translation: CASQAAGNTIYF.

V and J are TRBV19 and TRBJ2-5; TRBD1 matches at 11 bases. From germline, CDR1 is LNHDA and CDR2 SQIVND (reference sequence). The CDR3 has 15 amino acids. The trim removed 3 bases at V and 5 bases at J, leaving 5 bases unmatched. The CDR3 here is CASSIWTGGFETQYF. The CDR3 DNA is TGTGCCAGTAGTATTTGGACAGGGGGCTTTGAGACCCAGTACTTC.

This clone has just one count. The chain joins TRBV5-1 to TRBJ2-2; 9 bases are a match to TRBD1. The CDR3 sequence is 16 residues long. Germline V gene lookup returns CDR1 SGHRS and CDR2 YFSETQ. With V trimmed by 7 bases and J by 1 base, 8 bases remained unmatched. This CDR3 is CASSKTGGMNTGELFF. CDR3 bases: TGCGCCAGCTCCAAGACAGGGGGAATGAACACCGGGGAGCTGTTTTTT.

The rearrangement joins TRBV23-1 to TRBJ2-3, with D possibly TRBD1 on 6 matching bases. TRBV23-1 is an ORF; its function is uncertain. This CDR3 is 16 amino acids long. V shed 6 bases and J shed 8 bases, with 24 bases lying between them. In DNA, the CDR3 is TGCGCCAGCAGCATAATCAGGGGAAGACGGCAATGTACGCAGTATTTT. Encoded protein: CASSIIRGRRQCTQYF.

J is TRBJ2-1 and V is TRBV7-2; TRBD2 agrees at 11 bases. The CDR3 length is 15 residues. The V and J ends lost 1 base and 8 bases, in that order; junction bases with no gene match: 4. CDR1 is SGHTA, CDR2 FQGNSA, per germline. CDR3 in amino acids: CASSLGLAGNYEQFF. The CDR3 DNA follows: TGTGCCAGCAGCTTAGGACTAGCGGGAAACTATGAGCAGTTCTTC.

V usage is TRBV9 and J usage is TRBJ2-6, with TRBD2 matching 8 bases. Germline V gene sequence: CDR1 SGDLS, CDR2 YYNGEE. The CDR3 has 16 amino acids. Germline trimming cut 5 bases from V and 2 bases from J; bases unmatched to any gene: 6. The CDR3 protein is CASRAAGGAGANVLTF. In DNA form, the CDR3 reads TGTGCCAGCAGAGCCGCGGGGGGCGCTGGGGCCAACGTCCTGACTTTC.

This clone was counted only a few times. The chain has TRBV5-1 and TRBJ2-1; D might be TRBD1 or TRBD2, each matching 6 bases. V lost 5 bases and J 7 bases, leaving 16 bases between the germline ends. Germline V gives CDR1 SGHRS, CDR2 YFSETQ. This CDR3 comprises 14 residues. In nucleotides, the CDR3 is TGCGCCAGCAGGGGAGTGGGGGCGGGGAATGAGCAGTTCTTC. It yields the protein CASRGVGAGNEQFF.

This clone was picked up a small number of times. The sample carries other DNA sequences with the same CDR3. This CDR3 is CASSQGTADTQYF. CDR3 DNA: TGTGCCAGCAGCCAGGGGACAGCAGATACGCAGTATTTT. The gene calls are TRBV4-2 and TRBJ2-3, with 7 bases fitting TRBD1. Germline CDR1 reads LGHNA; CDR2 reads YNFKEQ. V shed 3 bases and J 4 bases; nucleotides not matched to a gene: 1. CDR3 size: 13 residues.